These T cell receptor beta chains were read from a single sample in a study of MAIT cells during Salmonella Paratyphi A infection. TCRdb itself ran the 5' RACE reads through MiXCR, one entry per CDR3 protein. The sample shows 1,500 or so distinct CDR3 sequences, around 64% of them seen only once. The sequencing here drew on MAIT cells from blood, taken at the last sampling point of the challenge study. These receptors originate from a person aged 18 to 70 who was deliberately infected with Salmonella Paratyphi A in a paratyphoid fever challenge study. Both conserved end residues are part of each CDR3. Each record gives: J gene, V gene, CDR3 protein.

TRBJ2-3	TRBV7-2	CASSLSIAAGGDTQYF
TRBJ2-1	TRBV5-1	CASSLMPGGNNEQFF
TRBJ2-4	TRBV6-1	CASSGLAGDRDIQYF
TRBJ2-2	TRBV29-1	CSVGHTGELFF
TRBJ1-6	TRBV12-3/TRBV12-4	CASSLGLSSPLHF
TRBJ2-3	TRBV20-1	CSATRTGLGTDTQYF
TRBJ2-2	TRBV6-4	CASRRLAGETGELFF
TRBJ2-3	TRBV5-1	CASSPGRLATDTQYF
TRBJ2-7	TRBV20-1	CSAPSRTAPYEQYF
TRBJ2-3	TRBV20-1	CSARAGLAQDTQYF
TRBJ2-7	TRBV6-5	CASSSGQGLSYEQYF
TRBJ2-2	TRBV29-1	CSARAGADTGELFF